This T cell receptor beta chain was profiled in a study of chronic HIV infection and antiretroviral therapy. This clonotype was seen more than once but under ten times. Via MiXCR, TCRdb re-called the 5' RACE reads, giving one row per CDR3 protein. The sample lists 40,000 to 50,000 distinct CDR3 sequences, 19% occurring once. The length of the CDR3 is 15 residues. CDR1 is DFQATT and CDR2 is SNEGSKA in the germline V gene (reference sequence). The ends were cut back, 6 bases at V and 6 bases at J, with 23 bases in the middle. This sequence joins TRBV20-1 and TRBJ1-2, with D possibly matching TRBD1 (6 bases). The clonotype originates from an adult who had HIV and had not received antiretroviral therapy, or was an uninfected healthy control (not recorded which). Material: peripheral blood. The CDR3 sequence: CSAIHVTGREHGYTF. The CDR3 DNA follows: TGCAGTGCCATACATGTGACAGGAAGGGAGCATGGCTACACCTTC.